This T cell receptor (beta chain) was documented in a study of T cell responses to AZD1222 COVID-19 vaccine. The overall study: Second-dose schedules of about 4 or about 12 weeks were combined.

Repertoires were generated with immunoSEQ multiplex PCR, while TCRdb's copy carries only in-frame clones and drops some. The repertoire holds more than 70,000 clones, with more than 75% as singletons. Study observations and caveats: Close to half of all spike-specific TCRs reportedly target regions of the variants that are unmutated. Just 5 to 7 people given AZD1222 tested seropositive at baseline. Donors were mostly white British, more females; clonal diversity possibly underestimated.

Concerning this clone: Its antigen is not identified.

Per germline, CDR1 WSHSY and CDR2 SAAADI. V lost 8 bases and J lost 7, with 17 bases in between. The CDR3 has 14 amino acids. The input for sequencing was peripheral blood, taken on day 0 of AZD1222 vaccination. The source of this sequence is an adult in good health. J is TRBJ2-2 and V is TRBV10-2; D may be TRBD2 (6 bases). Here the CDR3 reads CASGRDSFGGELFF. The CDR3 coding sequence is TGCGCCAGCGGACGGGACTCCTTTGGCGGGGAGCTGTTTTTT.